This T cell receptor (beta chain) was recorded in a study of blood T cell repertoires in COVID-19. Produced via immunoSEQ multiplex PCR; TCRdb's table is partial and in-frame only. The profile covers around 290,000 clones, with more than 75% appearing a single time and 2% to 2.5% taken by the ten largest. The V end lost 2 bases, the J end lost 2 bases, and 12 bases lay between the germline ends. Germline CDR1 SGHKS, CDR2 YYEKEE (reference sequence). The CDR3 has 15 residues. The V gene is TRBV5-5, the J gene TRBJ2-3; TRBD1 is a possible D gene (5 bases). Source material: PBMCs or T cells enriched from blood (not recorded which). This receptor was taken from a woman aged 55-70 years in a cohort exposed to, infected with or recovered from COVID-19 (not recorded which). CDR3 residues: CASSFDSTATDTQYF. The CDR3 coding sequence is TGTGCCAGCAGCTTCGACAGTACCGCCACAGATACGCAGTATTTT.